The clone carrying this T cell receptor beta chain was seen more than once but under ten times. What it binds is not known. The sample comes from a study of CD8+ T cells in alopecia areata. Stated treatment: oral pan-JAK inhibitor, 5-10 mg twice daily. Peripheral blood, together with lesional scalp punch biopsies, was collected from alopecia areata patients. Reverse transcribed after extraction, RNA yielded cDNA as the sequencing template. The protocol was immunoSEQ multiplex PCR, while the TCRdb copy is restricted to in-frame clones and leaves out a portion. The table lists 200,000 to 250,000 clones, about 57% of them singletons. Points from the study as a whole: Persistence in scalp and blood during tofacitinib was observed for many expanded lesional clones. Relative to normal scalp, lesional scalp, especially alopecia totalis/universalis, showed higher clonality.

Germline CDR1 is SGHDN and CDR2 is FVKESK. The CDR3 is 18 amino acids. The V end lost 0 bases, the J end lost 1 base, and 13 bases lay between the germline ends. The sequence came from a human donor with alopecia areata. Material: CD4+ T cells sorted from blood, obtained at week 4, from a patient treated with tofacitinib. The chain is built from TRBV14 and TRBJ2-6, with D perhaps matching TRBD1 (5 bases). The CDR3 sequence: CASSQDLWTPSGANVLTF. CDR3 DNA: TGTGCCAGCAGCCAAGATCTGTGGACACCGTCTGGGGCCAACGTCCTGACTTTC.